Here is one T cell receptor beta chain with its context. As yet, its antigen is unknown. The sample comes from a study of OX40 agonist ivuxolimab in advanced cancers. Study-wide background: Patients received ivuxolimab, an agonistic anti-OX40 (CD134) antibody. Partial responses were observed in three patients, of whom one had hepatocellular carcinoma and two had cutaneous melanoma. Study results and limitations: The expanded peripheral T cells' antigen specificity was not determined.

The ends lost 5 bases at V and 7 bases at J; junction bases unmatched: 5. CDR3 length equals 13 residues. Germline V gene sequence: CDR1 SGHTA, CDR2 FQGNSA. The table came from immunoSEQ multiplex PCR; TCRdb's copy has only in-frame clones and leaves some out. Here the sample spans about 75,000 clones, 70% to 90% being singletons. The origin of this receptor is an adult with an advanced solid tumor such as melanoma, head and neck, liver or kidney cancer. J is TRBJ2-1 and V is TRBV7-2; 7 bases line up with TRBD1. The sample was CD4+ or CD8+ T cells sorted from blood, taken in a trial of the OX40 agonist ivuxolimab. The CDR3 nucleotides are TGTGCCAGCAGCGTACAGGGGAATAATGAGCAGTTCTTC. Its protein product is CASSVQGNNEQFF.